This T cell receptor beta chain was sequenced during a study of blood T cells in healthy people across ages. Using a J-beta primer mix together with a sample-barcoded 5' primer, a second PCR was run for about 6 to 11 cycles. Unique molecular identifiers of 12 random nucleotides labeled each cDNA. From the 5' RACE reads, TCRdb called clonotypes with MiXCR, one entry per CDR3 protein. This sample has around 2 million distinct CDR3 sequences, with about two fifths found just once. Points from the study as a whole: A strong correlation was found between TCR beta diversity and the percentage of naive T cells.

Remarks on this clonotype: Its target is unknown.

From germline, CDR1 is SQVTM and CDR2 ANQGSEA. Trimming took off 1 base at V and 8 bases at J, with 11 bases between the two ends. The CDR3 is 12 amino acids. The sequenced material came from blood. The receptor was isolated from a human donor in good health. This chain connects TRBV29-1 to TRBJ1-2; D is unclear. The chain's CDR3 is CSVEGEGWGYTF. CDR3 coding DNA: TGCAGCGTTGAAGGAGAGGGTTGGGGCTACACCTTC.